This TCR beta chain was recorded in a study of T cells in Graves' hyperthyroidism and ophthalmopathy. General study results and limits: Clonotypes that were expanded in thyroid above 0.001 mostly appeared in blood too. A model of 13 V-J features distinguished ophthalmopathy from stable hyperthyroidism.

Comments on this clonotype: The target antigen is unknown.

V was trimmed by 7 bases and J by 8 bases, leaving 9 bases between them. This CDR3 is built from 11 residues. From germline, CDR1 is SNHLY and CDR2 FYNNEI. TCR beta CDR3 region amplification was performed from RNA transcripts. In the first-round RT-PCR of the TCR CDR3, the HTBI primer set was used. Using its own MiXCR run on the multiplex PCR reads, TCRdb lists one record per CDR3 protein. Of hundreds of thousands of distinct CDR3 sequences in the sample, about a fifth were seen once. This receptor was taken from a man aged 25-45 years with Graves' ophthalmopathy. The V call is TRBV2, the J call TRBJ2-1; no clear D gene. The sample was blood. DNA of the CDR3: TGTGCCAGCAAGGGTTGGGATGAGCAGTTCTTC. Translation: CASKGWDEQFF. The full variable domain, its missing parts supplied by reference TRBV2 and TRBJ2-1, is EPEVTQTPSHQVTQMGQEVILRCVPISNHLYFYWYRQILGQKVEFLVSFYNNEISEKSEIFDDQFSVERPDGSNFTLKIRSTKLEDSAMYFCASKGWDEQFFGPGTRLTVL.